The rows below give T cell receptor beta chains drawn from one sample of a study of circulating CD8 cells and anti-PD-1 response in melanoma. TCRdb re-derived calls from the reads in MiXCR, one entry per CDR3 protein. The profile shows several hundred distinct CDR3 sequences, 6% to 7% of them singletons. The sequenced sample was CD8+ T cells from PBMCs, obtained at baseline or after one month of anti-PD-1 therapy (not recorded which). Receptors originate from a human donor with melanoma. The CDR3 runs from the conserved cysteine through the conserved F or W. Expanded clones are given a class, and other clones once, few, many or no size at all.

V: TRBV27
size: large
CDR3: CASSLLRTSGYEQYF

V: TRBV19
size: .
CDR3: CASSPWDSANYGYTF

V: TRBV28
size: .
CDR3: CASSFSSESTDTQYF

V: TRBV11-2
size: medium-sized
CDR3: CASSSEGAGKHF

V: TRBV27
size: large
CDR3: CASNRQGAYEQYF

V: TRBV11-1
size: large
CDR3: CASSPLAGDQETQYF

V: TRBV27
size: large
CDR3: CASTPGQGKETQYF

V: TRBV4-2
size: large
CDR3: CASSQGSPALIF

V: TRBV14
size: large
CDR3: CASSQDSDNTEAFF

V: TRBV12-5
size: large
CDR3: CASGLVQGLAGGGLNEQFF

V: TRBV2
size: large
CDR3: CASSESSGGVTYEQYF

V: TRBV27
size: large
CDR3: CASSLSSLAVHYEQYF

V: TRBV27
size: few
CDR3: CAGSLSGRYGYTF

V: TRBV29-1
size: large
CDR3: CSVAQTGNYGYTF

V: TRBV7-8
size: large
CDR3: CASSKDRGYGYTF

V: TRBV24-1
size: large
CDR3: CATSEGFRAGRGYGYTF

V: TRBV2
size: large
CDR3: CASSVLRTSGIQETQYF

V: TRBV2
size: large
CDR3: CASEPGLYGYTF

V: TRBV9
size: .
CDR3: CASSMSKGAYTEAFF

V: TRBV23-1
size: large
CDR3: CASSPQANGYTF

V: TRBV28
size: large
CDR3: CASRPFSTYEQYF

V: TRBV25-1
size: large
CDR3: CASSVGTGYEQYF

V: TRBV24-1
size: .
CDR3: CATSNAGTAGYTF

V: TRBV7-2
size: large
CDR3: CASISPGGTDTQYF

V: TRBV28
size: .
CDR3: CASSLNRGMGEQYF

V: TRBV4-1
size: large
CDR3: CASSQVWGQGDGYTF

V: TRBV7-2
size: large
CDR3: CASSSLAGVSYNEQFF

V: TRBV4-1
size: large
CDR3: CASSHLVAGGPTDTQYF

V: TRBV28
size: large
CDR3: CASSFGLAEYF

V: TRBV4-3
size: medium-sized
CDR3: CASSQDTSGGGRDTQYF

V: TRBV20-1
size: large
CDR3: CSALGIQVSYEQYF

V: TRBV27
size: large
CDR3: CASGGLAEVEQFF

V: TRBV27
size: large
CDR3: CASTANDRKNTGELFF

V: TRBV5-5
size: large
CDR3: CASSLEAGDGYGYTF

V: TRBV27
size: large
CDR3: CASSVGYTYSYNEQFF

V: TRBV21-1
size: large
CDR3: CASAPGDSYEQYF

V: TRBV20-1
size: few
CDR3: CSATVGLGEQYF

V: TRBV20-1
size: large
CDR3: CSARVAGTGGGQPQHF

V: TRBV29-1
size: medium-sized
CDR3: CSVVQGYGYTF